These T cell receptor beta chains were read from a single sample in a study of blood T cell repertoires in COVID-19. Assay used: immunoSEQ multiplex PCR; TCRdb lists only in-frame clones, some missing. The sample yields roughly 180,000 clones, approximately 84% seen once. Sequencing input: peripheral blood. These receptors were obtained from a human donor in a cohort sampled during active COVID-19. CDR3s include the opening cysteine and the closing phenylalanine or tryptophan. The D gene is left open where the match is weak. The listing skips clone size in some rows; elsewhere it reads once, few, many or a size class.

TRBJ1-1,.,TRBV5-1,.,CASRPRSGMNTEAFF,TGCGCCAGCCGCCCCCGTTCGGGAATGAACACTGAAGCTTTCTTT
TRBJ2-7,.,TRBV2,.,CASSSGPPYEQYF,TGTGCCAGCAGCTCAGGGCCTCCCTACGAGCAGTACTTC
TRBJ1-3,.,TRBV7-3,.,CASSLGQGPGNTIYF,TGTGCCAGCAGCTTAGGCCAGGGGCCCGGAAACACCATATATTTT
TRBJ2-7,.,TRBV5-6,.,CASSFTTDSSYEQYF,TGTGCCAGCAGCTTCACAACTGACAGCTCCTACGAGCAGTACTTC
TRBJ1-1,.,TRBV5-1,.,CASRTQNTEAFF,TGCGCCAGCAGAACACAGAACACTGAAGCTTTCTTT
TRBJ1-2,.,TRBV6-5,TRBD1,CASSGETGSNYGYTF,TGTGCCAGCAGCGGGGAGACAGGGTCTAACTATGGCTACACCTTC
TRBJ1-4,.,TRBV7-8,TRBD1,CASSPRDREGTNEKLFF,TGTGCCAGCAGCCCCCGGGACAGGGAGGGCACTAATGAAAAACTGTTTTTT
TRBJ1-1,once,TRBV3-1/TRBV3-2,.,CASSQSTGTDTEAFF,TGTGCCAGCAGCCAATCGACAGGCACAGACACTGAAGCTTTCTTT
TRBJ1-2,.,TRBV27,TRBD1,CASSLSRQGPYGYTF,TGTGCCAGCAGTTTGTCCCGACAGGGTCCCTATGGCTACACCTTC
TRBJ2-5,.,TRBV2,TRBD2,CASSEASGGLETQYF,TGTGCCAGCAGTGAAGCTAGCGGGGGGCTAGAGACCCAGTACTTC
TRBJ2-7,.,TRBV27,.,CASSLSGSFTYEQYF,TGTGCCAGCAGTTTATCCGGTAGCTTCACCTACGAGCAGTACTTC
TRBJ1-5,once,TRBV27,.,CASSVQGSRQPQHF,TGTGCCAGCAGTGTGCAGGGGTCACGGCAGCCCCAGCATTTT
TRBJ1-1,.,TRBV5-6,.,CASSRRTEAFF,TGTGCCAGCAGCCGCAGAACTGAAGCTTTCTTT
TRBJ1-3,once,TRBV7-2,TRBD1,CASRSRGLGNTIYF,TGTGCCAGCAGGTCCAGGGGGCTTGGAAACACCATATATTTT
TRBJ1-2,once,TRBV3-1/TRBV3-2,.,CASSMVGGDYGYTF,TGTGCCAGCAGCATGGTGGGGGGTGACTATGGCTACACCTTC
TRBJ1-3,.,TRBV19,TRBD1,CASSTTGGFGNTIYF,TGTGCCAGTAGTACGACAGGGGGCTTTGGAAACACCATATATTTT
TRBJ2-3,.,TRBV7-2,.,CASSLGSLRGDTQYF,TGTGCCAGCAGCTTAGGAAGCCTTAGGGGAGATACGCAGTATTTT
TRBJ1-3,.,TRBV9,TRBD1,CASSVGQGAEGISGNTIYF,TGTGCCAGCAGCGTAGGACAGGGGGCGGAGGGCATCTCTGGAAACACCATATATTTT
TRBJ1-5,.,TRBV20-1,.,CSASEFPGNQPQHF,TGCAGTGCTAGTGAGTTTCCGGGCAATCAGCCCCAGCATTTT
TRBJ1-6,.,TRBV7-8,.,CASSLGAPLSSYNSPLHF,TGTGCCAGCAGCTTAGGGGCCCCCCTGAGCTCCTATAATTCACCCCTCCACTTT
TRBJ1-2,.,TRBV5-4,.,CASNSSGPYGYTF,TGTGCCAGCAACTCCTCAGGCCCGTATGGCTACACCTTC
TRBJ2-1,.,TRBV2,.,CASSEQGSSYNEQFF,TGTGCCAGCAGTGAACAGGGGAGCTCCTACAATGAGCAGTTCTTC
TRBJ2-5,.,TRBV7-8,.,CASSSPPGGTETQYF,TGTGCCAGCAGCTCCCCCCCGGGCGGGACAGAGACCCAGTACTTC
TRBJ2-2,.,TRBV3-1/TRBV3-2,.,CASGTGTPGPAGELFF,TGTGCCAGCGGTACCGGGACACCAGGACCAGCCGGGGAGCTGTTTTTT